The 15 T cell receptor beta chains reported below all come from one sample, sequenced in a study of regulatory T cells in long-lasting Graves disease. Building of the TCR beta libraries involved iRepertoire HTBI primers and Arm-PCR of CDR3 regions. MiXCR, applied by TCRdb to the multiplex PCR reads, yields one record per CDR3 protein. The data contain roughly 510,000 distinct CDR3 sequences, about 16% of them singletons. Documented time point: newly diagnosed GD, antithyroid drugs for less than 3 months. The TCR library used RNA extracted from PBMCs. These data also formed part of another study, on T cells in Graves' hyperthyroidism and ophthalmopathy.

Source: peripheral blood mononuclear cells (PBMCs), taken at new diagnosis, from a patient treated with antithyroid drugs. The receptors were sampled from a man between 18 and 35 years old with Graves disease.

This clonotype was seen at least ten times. The DNA of the CDR3 is TGTGCCAGCAGCCCTGGACAGGGGCCCTTGGGGCAGTACTTC. Its translation is CASSPGQGPLGQYF. This chain uses TRBV7-9 with TRBJ2-7, with 9 bases matching TRBD1. The CDR3 runs to 14 residues. Trimming cost V 5 bases and J 9 bases; bases outside gene matches: 11. The V gene's germline CDR1 is SEHNR and CDR2 FQNEAQ (reference sequence).

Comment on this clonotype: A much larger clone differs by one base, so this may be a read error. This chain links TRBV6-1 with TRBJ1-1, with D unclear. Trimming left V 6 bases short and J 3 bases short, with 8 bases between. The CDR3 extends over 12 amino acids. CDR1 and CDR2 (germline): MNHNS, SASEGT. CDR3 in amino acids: CASSVQHTEAFF. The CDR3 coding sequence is TGTGCCAGCAGCGTCCAGCACACTGAAGCTTTCTTT.

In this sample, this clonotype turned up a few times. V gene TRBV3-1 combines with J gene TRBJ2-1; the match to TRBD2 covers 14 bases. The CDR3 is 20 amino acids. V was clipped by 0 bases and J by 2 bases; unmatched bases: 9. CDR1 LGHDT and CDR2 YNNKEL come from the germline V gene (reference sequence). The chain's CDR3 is CASSQDRMGLAGVPYNEQFF. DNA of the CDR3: TGTGCCAGCAGCCAAGATCGAATGGGACTAGCGGGAGTCCCCTACAATGAGCAGTTCTTC.

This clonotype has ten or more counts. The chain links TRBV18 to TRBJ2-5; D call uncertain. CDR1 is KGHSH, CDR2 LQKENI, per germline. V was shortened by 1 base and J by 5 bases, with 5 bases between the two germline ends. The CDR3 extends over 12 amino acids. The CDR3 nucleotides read TGTGCCAGCTCACCACAGGCGGAGACCCAGTACTTC. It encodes CASSPQAETQYF.

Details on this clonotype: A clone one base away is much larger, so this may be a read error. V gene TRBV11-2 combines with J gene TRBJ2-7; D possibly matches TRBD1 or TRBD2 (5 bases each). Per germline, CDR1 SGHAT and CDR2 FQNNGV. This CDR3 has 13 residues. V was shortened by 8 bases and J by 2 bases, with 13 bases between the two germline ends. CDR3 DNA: TGTGCCAGCCGTGGGGGATTCCCCTACGAGCAGTACTTC. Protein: CASRGGFPYEQYF. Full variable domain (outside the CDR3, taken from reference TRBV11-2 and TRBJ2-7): EAGVAQSPRYKIIEKRQSVAFWCNPISGHATLYWYQQILGQGPKLLIQFQNNGVVDDSQLPKDRFSAERLKGVDSTLKIQPAKLEDSAVYLCASRGGFPYEQYFGPGTRLTVT.

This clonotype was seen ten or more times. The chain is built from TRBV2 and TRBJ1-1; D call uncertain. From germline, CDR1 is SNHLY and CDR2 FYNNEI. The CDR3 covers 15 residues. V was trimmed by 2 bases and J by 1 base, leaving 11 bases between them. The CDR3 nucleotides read TGTGCCAGCAGTGAATCCCGGAGCTGGAACACTGAAGCTTTCTTT. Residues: CASSESRSWNTEAFF.

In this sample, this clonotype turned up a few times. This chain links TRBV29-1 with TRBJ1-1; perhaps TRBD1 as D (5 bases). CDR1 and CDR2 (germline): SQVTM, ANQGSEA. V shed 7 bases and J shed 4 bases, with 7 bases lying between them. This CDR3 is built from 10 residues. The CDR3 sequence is CSGGTTEAFF. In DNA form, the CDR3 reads TGCAGCGGTGGGACCACTGAAGCTTTCTTT.

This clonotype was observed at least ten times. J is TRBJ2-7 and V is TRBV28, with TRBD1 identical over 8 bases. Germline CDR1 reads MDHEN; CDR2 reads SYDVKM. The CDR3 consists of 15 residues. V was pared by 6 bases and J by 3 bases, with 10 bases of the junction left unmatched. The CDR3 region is CASRLDRGFYYEQYF. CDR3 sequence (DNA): TGTGCCAGCAGATTAGACAGGGGTTTTTACTACGAGCAGTACTTC.

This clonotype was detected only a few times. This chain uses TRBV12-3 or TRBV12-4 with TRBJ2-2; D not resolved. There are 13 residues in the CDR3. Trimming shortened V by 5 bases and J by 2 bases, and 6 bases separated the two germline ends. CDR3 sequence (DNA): TGTGCCAGCAGTCCCTATAACACCGGGGAGCTGTTTTTT. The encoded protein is CASSPYNTGELFF.

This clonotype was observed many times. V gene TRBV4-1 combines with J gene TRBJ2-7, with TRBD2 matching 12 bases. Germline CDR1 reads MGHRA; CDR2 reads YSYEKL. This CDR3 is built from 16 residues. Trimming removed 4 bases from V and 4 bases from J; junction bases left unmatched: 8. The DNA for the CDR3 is TGCGCCAGCAGCCGAGAGACTAGCGGGAGTTTGTACGAGCAGTACTTC. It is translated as CASSRETSGSLYEQYF.

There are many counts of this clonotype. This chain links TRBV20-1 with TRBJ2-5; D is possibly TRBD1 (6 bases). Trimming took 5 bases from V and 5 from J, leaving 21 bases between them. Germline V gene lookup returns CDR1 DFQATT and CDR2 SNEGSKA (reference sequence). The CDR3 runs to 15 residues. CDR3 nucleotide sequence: TGCAGTGCTGGCCTTCATGGGGGCCCAGCGGAGACCCAGTACTTC. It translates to CSAGLHGGPAETQYF.

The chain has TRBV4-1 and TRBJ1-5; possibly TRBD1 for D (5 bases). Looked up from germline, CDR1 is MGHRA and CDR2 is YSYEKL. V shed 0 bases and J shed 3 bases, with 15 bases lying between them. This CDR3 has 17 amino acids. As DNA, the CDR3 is TGCGCCAGCAGCCAAGAAGGTTTGGGGCGGGACAATCAGCCCCAGCATTTT. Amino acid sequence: CASSQEGLGRDNQPQHF.

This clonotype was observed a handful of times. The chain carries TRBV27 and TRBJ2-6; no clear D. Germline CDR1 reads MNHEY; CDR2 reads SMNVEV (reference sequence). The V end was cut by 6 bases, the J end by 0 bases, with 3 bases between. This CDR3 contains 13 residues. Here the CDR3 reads CASRASGANVLTF. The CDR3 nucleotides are TGTGCCAGCAGGGCCTCTGGGGCCAACGTCCTGACTTTC.

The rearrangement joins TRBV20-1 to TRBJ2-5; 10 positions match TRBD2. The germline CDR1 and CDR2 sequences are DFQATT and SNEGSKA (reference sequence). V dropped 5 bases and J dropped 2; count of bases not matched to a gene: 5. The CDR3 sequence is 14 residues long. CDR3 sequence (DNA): TGCAGTGCTGTACTAGCGGGGAGGCAAGAGACCCAGTACTTC. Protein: CSAVLAGRQETQYF.

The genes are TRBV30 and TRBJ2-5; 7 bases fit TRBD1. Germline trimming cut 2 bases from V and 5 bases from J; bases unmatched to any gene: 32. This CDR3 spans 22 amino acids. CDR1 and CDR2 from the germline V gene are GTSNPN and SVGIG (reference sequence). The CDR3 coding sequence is TGTGCCTGGAGTCCGAAAATGAGTTCAGTCGCCAAATACAGGGGCTACTTCGAGACCCAGTACTTC. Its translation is CAWSPKMSSVAKYRGYFETQYF.